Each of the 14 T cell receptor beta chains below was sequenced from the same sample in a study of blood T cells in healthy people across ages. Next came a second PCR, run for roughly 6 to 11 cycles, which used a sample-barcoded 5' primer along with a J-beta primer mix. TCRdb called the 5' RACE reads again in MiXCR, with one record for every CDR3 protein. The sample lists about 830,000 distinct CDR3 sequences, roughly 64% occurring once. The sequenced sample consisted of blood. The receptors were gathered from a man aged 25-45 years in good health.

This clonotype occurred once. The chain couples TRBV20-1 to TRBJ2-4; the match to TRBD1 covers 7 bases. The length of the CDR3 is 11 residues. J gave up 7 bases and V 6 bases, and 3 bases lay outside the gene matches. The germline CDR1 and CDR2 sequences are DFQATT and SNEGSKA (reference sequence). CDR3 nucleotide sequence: TGCAGTGCCCTACAGGGGAACATTCAGTACTTC. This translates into CSALQGNIQYF.

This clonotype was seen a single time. The CDR3 bases are TGCAGCGCTTCCGGGGGGCCCCAATGGGCCCTCGACACCGGGGAGCTGTTTTTT. Its translation: CSASGGPQWALDTGELFF. V gene TRBV29-1 combines with J gene TRBJ2-2; D possibly corresponds to TRBD2 (7 bases). This CDR3 is built from 18 residues. Trimming took off 7 bases at V and 3 bases at J, with 27 bases between the two ends. CDR1 is SQVTM, CDR2 ANQGSEA, per germline.

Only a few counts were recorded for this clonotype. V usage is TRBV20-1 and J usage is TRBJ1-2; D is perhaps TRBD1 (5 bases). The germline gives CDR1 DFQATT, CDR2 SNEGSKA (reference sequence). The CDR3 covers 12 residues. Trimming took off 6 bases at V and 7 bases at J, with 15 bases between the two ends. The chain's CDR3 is CSAPRGGGGYTF. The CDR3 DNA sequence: TGCAGTGCCCCCCGTGGTGGGGGTGGCTACACCTTC.

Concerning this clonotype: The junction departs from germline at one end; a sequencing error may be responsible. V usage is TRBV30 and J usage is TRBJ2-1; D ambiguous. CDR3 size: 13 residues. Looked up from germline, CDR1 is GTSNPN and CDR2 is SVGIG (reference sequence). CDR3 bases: TGTGCCTGGATGGGGTACAACTACAACGAGCAGTTCTTC. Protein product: CAWMGYNYNEQFF. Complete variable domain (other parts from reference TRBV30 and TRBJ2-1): SQTIHQWPATLVQPVGSPLSLECTVEGTSNPNLYWYRQAAGRGLQLLFYSVGIGQISSEVPQNLSASRPQDRQFILSSKKLLLSDSGFYLCAWMGYNYNEQFFGPGTRLTVL.

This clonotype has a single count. CDR3 in amino acids: CASSQVVGSDTF. CDR3 DNA sequence: TGTGCCAGCAGCCAAGTTGTCGGGTCGGACACCTTC. This chain links TRBV14 with TRBJ1-2; D remains unclear. The CDR3 has 12 amino acids. The V end was cut by 1 base, the J end by 12 bases, with 12 bases between. Germline CDR1 SGHDN, CDR2 FVKESK.

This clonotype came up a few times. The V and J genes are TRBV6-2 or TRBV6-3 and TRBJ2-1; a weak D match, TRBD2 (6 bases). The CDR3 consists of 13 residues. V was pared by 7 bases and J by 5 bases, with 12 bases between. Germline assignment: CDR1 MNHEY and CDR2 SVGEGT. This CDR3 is CASTPTSNNEQFF. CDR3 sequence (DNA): TGTGCCAGCACCCCTACTAGCAACAATGAGCAGTTCTTC.

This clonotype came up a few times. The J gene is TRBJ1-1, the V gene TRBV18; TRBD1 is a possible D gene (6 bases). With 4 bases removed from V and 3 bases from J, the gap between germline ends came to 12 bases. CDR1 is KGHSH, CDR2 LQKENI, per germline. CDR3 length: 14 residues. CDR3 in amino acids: CASSQTGLDTEAFF. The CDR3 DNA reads TGTGCCAGCTCACAGACAGGATTGGACACTGAAGCTTTCTTT. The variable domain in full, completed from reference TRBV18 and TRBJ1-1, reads NAGVMQNPRHLVRRRGQEARLRCSPMKGHSHVYWYRQLPEEGLKFMVYLQKENIIDESGMPKERFSAEFPKEGPSILRIQQVVRGDSAAYFCASSQTGLDTEAFFGQGTRLTVV.

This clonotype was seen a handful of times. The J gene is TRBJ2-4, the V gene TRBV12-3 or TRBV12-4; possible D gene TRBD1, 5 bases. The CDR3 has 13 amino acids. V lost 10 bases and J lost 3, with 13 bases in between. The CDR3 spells CATSTVVKNIQYF. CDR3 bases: TGTGCCACCTCGACAGTCGTCAAAAACATTCAGTACTTC.

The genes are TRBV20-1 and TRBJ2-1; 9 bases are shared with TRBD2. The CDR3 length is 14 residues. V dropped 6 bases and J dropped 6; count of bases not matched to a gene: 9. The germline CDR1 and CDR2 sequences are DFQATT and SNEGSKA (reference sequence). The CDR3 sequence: CSAPGTSLFNEQFF. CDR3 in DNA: TGCAGTGCGCCCGGGACTAGCCTTTTCAATGAGCAGTTCTTC.

The CDR3 sequence is CASSSRISSYNEQFF. CDR3 bases: TGTGCCAGCAGCTCCCGTATAAGCTCCTACAATGAGCAGTTCTTC. The rearrangement uses TRBV7-2 and TRBJ2-1; D is unresolved. Germline assignment: CDR1 SGHTA and CDR2 FQGNSA. CDR3 size: 15 residues. The germline V and J ends were trimmed by 4 bases and 0 bases, with 10 bases remaining between them.

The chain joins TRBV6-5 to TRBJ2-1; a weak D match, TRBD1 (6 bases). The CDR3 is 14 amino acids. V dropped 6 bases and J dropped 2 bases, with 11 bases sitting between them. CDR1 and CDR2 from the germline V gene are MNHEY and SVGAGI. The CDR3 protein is CASRRTAPYNEQFF. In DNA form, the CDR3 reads TGTGCCAGCAGGCGGACAGCGCCCTACAATGAGCAGTTCTTC.

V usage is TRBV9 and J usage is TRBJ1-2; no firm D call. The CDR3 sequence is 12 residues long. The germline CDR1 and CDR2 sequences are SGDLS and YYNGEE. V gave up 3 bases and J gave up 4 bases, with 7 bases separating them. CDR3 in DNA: TGTGCCAGCAGCGCGGCTCGCTATGGCTACACCTTC. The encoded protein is CASSAARYGYTF.

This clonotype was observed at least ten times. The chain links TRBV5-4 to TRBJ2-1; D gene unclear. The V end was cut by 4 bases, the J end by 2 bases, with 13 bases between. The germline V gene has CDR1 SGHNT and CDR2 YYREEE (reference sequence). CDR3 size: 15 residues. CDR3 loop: CASSPDFDTYNEQFF. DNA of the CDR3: TGTGCCAGCAGCCCTGACTTCGATACCTACAATGAGCAGTTCTTC.

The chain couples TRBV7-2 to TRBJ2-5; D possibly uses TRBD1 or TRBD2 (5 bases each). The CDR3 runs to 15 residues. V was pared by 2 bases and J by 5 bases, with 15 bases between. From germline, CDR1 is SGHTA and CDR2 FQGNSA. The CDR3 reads CASSLFGDPGETQYF. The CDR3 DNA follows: TGTGCCAGCAGCTTATTTGGGGACCCGGGGGAGACCCAGTACTTC.